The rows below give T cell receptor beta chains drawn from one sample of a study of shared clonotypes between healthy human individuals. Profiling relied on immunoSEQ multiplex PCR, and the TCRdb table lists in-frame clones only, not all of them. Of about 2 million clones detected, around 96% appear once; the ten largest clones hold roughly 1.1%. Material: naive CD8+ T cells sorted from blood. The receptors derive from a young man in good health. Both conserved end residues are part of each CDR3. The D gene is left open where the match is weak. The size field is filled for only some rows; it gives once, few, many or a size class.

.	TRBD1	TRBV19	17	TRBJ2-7	TGTGCCAGTAGTCCCTATGGATGGACAGGGGAACTCTACGAGCAGTACTTC	CASSPYGWTGELYEQYF
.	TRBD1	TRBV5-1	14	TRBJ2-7	TGCGCCAGCAGCTACGGACAGGGTCCAAACGAGCAGTACTTC	CASSYGQGPNEQYF
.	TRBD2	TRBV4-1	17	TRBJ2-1	TGCGCCAGCAGCCAAGATAATCGGCTAGCGGGAGAAGATGAGCAGTTCTTC	CASSQDNRLAGEDEQFF
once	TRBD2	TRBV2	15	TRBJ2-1	TGTGCCAGCAGTGAATACGGGGGGGGTAACAATGAGCAGTTCTTC	CASSEYGGGNNEQFF
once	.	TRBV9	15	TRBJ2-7	TGTGCCAGCAGCGTAGAGCCAGCGGAATACTACGAGCAGTACTTC	CASSVEPAEYYEQYF
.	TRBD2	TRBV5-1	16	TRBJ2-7	TGCGCCAGCAGCTTGACCCTAGCGGGGGGGTCCCGCGAGCAGTACTTC	CASSLTLAGGSREQYF
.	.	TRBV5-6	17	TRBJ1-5	TGTGCCAGCAGCTCCAGCCCGGATTTTTATAGCAATCAGCCCCAGCATTTT	CASSSSPDFYSNQPQHF
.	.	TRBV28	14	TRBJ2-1	TGTGCCAGCAGTTTTCGGCAGGGGACTACTGAGCAGTTCTTC	CASSFRQGTTEQFF
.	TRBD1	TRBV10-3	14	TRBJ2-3	TGTGCCATCAGCCGGACAGGGGGCACAGATACGCAGTATTTT	CAISRTGGTDTQYF
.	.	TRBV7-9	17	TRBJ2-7	TGTGCCAGCAGCCCATCGGCCATGGGACGAGTCTCCTACGAGCAGTACTTC	CASSPSAMGRVSYEQYF
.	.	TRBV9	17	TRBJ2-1	TGTGCCAGCAGCGTAGCCACGCAGGTCCCGGGCACGGATGAGCAGTTCTTC	CASSVATQVPGTDEQFF
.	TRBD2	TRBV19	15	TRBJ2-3	TGTGCCAGTAGTATAGGGGAGGGCCGCACAGATACGCAGTATTTT	CASSIGEGRTDTQYF
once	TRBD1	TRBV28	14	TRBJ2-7	TGTGCCAGCAGTTTCAGGGGGCGGCAGTACGAGCAGTACTTC	CASSFRGRQYEQYF
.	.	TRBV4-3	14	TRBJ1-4	TGCGCCAGCAGCCAGGGATTATCAAATGAAAAACTGTTTTTT	CASSQGLSNEKLFF
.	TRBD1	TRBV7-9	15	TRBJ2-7	TGTGCCAGCAGCCCGGGGGGACAGGGGAACTACGAGCAGTACTTC	CASSPGGQGNYEQYF
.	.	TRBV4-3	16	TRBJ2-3	TGCGCCAGCAGCCTCCTACTAGACCGGGATACAGATACGCAGTATTTT	CASSLLLDRDTDTQYF
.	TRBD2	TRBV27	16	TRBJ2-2	TGTGCCAGCAGTTCCGGGACTAGCGGGTACACCGGGGAGCTGTTTTTT	CASSSGTSGYTGELFF
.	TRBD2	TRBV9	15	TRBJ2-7	TGTGCCAGCAGCGTAGGGGCAGCGGGGGGCCACGAGCAGTACTTC	CASSVGAAGGHEQYF
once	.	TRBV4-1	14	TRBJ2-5	TGCGCCAGCAGCCAAGACGAGCTTCAAGAGACCCAGTACTTC	CASSQDELQETQYF
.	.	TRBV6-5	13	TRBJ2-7	TGTGCCAGCAGTTATGGGACGGAGTACGAGCAGTACTTC	CASSYGTEYEQYF
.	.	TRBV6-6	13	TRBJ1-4	TGTGCCAGCAGTTACTGGTCGGAGGAAAAACTGTTTTTT	CASSYWSEEKLFF
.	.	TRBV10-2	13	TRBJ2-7	TGCGCCAGCAGTGAGTCGAGGGGATACGAGCAGTACTTC	CASSESRGYEQYF
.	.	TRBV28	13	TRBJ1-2	TGTGCCAGCAGGGTAATAGGGGGTAAAGGCTACACCTTC	CASRVIGGKGYTF
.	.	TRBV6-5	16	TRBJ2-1	TGTGCCAGCAGTTTTTCAGGCCTTAGCTCCTACAATGAGCAGTTCTTC	CASSFSGLSSYNEQFF
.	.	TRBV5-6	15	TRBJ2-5	TGTGCCAGCAGCCTCTGGGGGGCTGGCGTGGAGACCCAGTACTTC	CASSLWGAGVETQYF